One sample yielded the 30 T cell receptor beta chains listed below, sequenced in a study of T cells in tuberculosis. Sequencing was performed with immunoSEQ multiplex PCR; in TCRdb, only in-frame clones are kept and a portion is missing. In the table there are about 88,000 clones, roughly 90% of which are singletons. Cells were sorted from thawed PBMC rested overnight and stained with GMM-loaded CD1B tetramer, viability dye and anti-CD3. The lipid loaded on the CD1B tetramers was C32 glucose monomycolate from Rhodococcus equi. Sequencing used CD1b-GMM tetramer-negative cells sorted from PBMCs. The receptors stem from an adult woman with latent tuberculosis.

CDR3 sequence reads: CASSPGTSGGFLGETQYF. CDR3 bases: TGCGCCAGCAGCCCCGGGACTAGCGGGGGGTTCCTCGGGGAGACCCAGTACTTC. The chain links TRBV4-1 to TRBJ2-5; 15 bases agree with TRBD2. Germline CDR1 MGHRA, CDR2 YSYEKL. The CDR3 has 18 residues. Trimming removed 4 bases from V and 5 bases from J; junction bases left unmatched: 11.

In this sample, this clone turned up a few times. The chain couples TRBV5-6 to TRBJ1-5, with a weak D call TRBD1 (6 bases). The CDR3 is made up of 16 amino acids. Germline V CDR1 and CDR2: SGHDT, YYEEEE. V shed 6 bases and J shed 3 bases, with 19 bases lying between them. DNA for the CDR3: TGTGCCAGCACCCGGGGACCAAGGGGGATCAATCAGCCCCAGCATTTT. It translates to CASTRGPRGINQPQHF.

J is TRBJ1-4 and V is TRBV25-1; D is ambiguous. CDR3 length: 11 residues. CDR1 is MGHDK and CDR2 is SYGVNS in the germline V gene. V was trimmed by 5 bases and J by 5 bases, leaving 3 bases between them. In DNA, the CDR3 is TGTGCCAGCAGTATAAATGAAAAACTGTTTTTT. Its protein product is CASSINEKLFF.

V usage is TRBV19 and J usage is TRBJ2-1; weak D call: TRBD1 (6 bases). V gave up 5 bases and J gave up 10 bases, with 9 bases separating them. CDR1 is LNHDA and CDR2 is SQIVND in the germline V gene (reference sequence). CDR3 length: 11 amino acids. CDR3 region: CASSQGPEQFF. CDR3 coding DNA: TGTGCCAGTAGTCAGGGGCCCGAGCAGTTCTTC.

The J gene is TRBJ2-1, the V gene TRBV6-1; TRBD2 aligns across 7 bases. CDR3 size: 14 residues. V trimming: 4 bases; J trimming: 6 bases; junction bases outside the gene matches: 6. CDR1 and CDR2 from the germline V gene are MNHNS and SASEGT. The chain's CDR3 is CASSGGLTLNEQFF. The CDR3 DNA reads as TGTGCCAGCAGTGGGGGACTAACACTCAATGAGCAGTTCTTC.

This rearrangement joins TRBV4-1 to TRBJ2-7; 8 bases match TRBD2. The trim removed 1 base at V and 5 bases at J, leaving 4 bases unmatched. Germline CDR1 MGHRA, CDR2 YSYEKL. The CDR3 spans 14 residues. The CDR3 nucleotides read TGCGCCAGCAGCCAAGGGGGACTAGTAAACGAGCAGTACTTC. Translating gives CASSQGGLVNEQYF.

This chain uses TRBV11-2 with TRBJ2-1; 9 nucleotides match TRBD2. CDR1 and CDR2 (germline): SGHAT, FQNNGV. Unmatched junction bases numbered 9, after V lost 5 bases and J lost 1 base. CDR3 length equals 17 residues. CDR3 sequence reads: CASSPGLASRSYNEQFF. The CDR3 bases are TGTGCCAGCAGCCCGGGACTAGCATCGAGGTCCTACAATGAGCAGTTCTTC.

The genes are TRBV14 and TRBJ2-7; 7 bases align to TRBD1. Germline loops: CDR1 SGHDN, CDR2 FVKESK. The CDR3 is 14 residues long. V shed 4 bases and J 4 bases; nucleotides not matched to a gene: 7. The CDR3 is CASSPRQGSYEQYF. The DNA of the CDR3 is TGTGCCAGCAGCCCAAGACAGGGTTCGTACGAGCAGTACTTC.

In its sample, this clone was seen once. V gene TRBV11-3 combines with J gene TRBJ2-2, with a possible D match to TRBD1 (6 bases). The V end lost 6 bases, the J end lost 1 base, and 9 bases lay between the germline ends. The CDR3 consists of 14 residues. In germline, CDR1 is SGHNT, CDR2 YENEEA. Written as DNA, the CDR3 is TGTGCCAGCAGGGTGACAGGGAACACCGGGGAGCTGTTTTTT. Protein sequence: CASRVTGNTGELFF.

The chain has TRBV18 and TRBJ1-1, with TRBD1 matching 7 bases. Germline values: CDR1 KGHSH, CDR2 LQKENI. Trimming removed 4 bases from V and 2 bases from J; junction bases left unmatched: 13. The CDR3 totals 17 residues. The CDR3, as DNA: TGTGCCAGCTCACGCTATAAGCAAGGACAGGTTAACACTGAAGCTTTCTTT. Residues: CASSRYKQGQVNTEAFF.

The rearrangement links TRBV11-2 to TRBJ2-7; 10 bases line up with TRBD1. The V and J ends lost 1 base and 0 bases, in that order; junction bases with no gene match: 3. The germline gives CDR1 SGHAT, CDR2 FQNNGV. The CDR3 consists of 16 residues. The CDR3 DNA reads TGTGCCAGCAGCTTAGTGGGACAGGGGATCTCCTACGAGCAGTACTTC. Translated, it gives CASSLVGQGISYEQYF.

This clone was observed once. The chain uses TRBV19 and TRBJ2-3; 8 bases fit TRBD2. The germline CDR1 and CDR2 sequences are LNHDA and SQIVND (reference sequence). This CDR3 contains 17 residues. After removal of 5 bases from V and 2 bases from J, the junction contained 12 bases not matched to a gene. The CDR3 bases are TGTGCCAGTAGTCCAAGCTCAGGCGGGGGGCCCACAGATACGCAGTATTTT. Translation: CASSPSSGGGPTDTQYF. The full variable domain, with the rest looked up from reference TRBV19 and TRBJ2-3, is DGGITQSPKYLFRKEGQNVTLSCEQNLNHDAMYWYRQDPGQGLRLIYYSQIVNDFQKGDIAEGYSVSREKKESFPLTVTSAQKNPTAFYLCASSPSSGGGPTDTQYFGPGTRLTVL.

This chain joins TRBV2 and TRBJ2-1; 8 bases map to TRBD1. The CDR3 totals 15 residues. With 5 bases clipped from V and 7 bases from J, the junction kept 10 bases outside the gene matches. From germline, CDR1 is SNHLY and CDR2 FYNNEI. CDR3 sequence: CASSRGQGSWNEQFF. The DNA of the CDR3 is TGTGCCAGCAGTCGCGGACAGGGATCCTGGAATGAGCAGTTCTTC.

V gene TRBV10-3 combines with J gene TRBJ1-5; no firm D call. This CDR3 contains 12 residues. The germline V gene encodes CDR1 ENHRY and CDR2 SYGVKD. The V end lost 2 bases, the J end lost 7 bases, and 6 bases lay between the germline ends. The CDR3 spells CAISEVGQPQHF. The CDR3 DNA is TGTGCCATCAGTGAGGTGGGCCAGCCCCAGCATTTT.

The rearrangement uses TRBV5-4 and TRBJ1-2, with TRBD1 matching over 11 bases. Germline V lookup: CDR1 SGHNT, CDR2 YYREEE (reference sequence). The CDR3 length is 14 residues. V shed 6 bases and J 7 bases; nucleotides not matched to a gene: 8. CDR3 nucleotides: TGTGCCAGCACCAGGACAGGGGGCGCAAGTGGCTACACCTTC. Protein: CASTRTGGASGYTF.

This chain links TRBV10-2 with TRBJ2-5; 7 bases agree with TRBD1. This CDR3 spans 13 amino acids. V lost 10 bases to trimming and J lost 5 bases; unmatched junction nucleotides: 10. Looked up from germline, CDR1 is WSHSY and CDR2 is SAAADI. This CDR3 is CATQDRWLETQYF. Written as DNA, the CDR3 is TGCGCCACCCAGGACAGGTGGTTGGAGACCCAGTACTTC.

The chain recombines TRBV10-3 with TRBJ1-2; 10 nucleotides align to TRBD1. This CDR3 is built from 15 residues. Losses at the gene ends were 6 bases for V and 3 bases for J; bases not matched to a gene: 7. The germline gives CDR1 ENHRY, CDR2 SYGVKD. The CDR3 region is CAIRSGTGVDYGYTF. CDR3 coding DNA: TGTGCCATCAGATCCGGGACAGGGGTTGACTATGGCTACACCTTC.

This chain connects TRBV2 to TRBJ2-3; TRBD1 agrees at 7 bases. CDR3 length: 17 amino acids. The V segment lost 3 bases and the J segment 3 bases; nucleotides outside the gene matches: 12. Germline V gene data show CDR1 as SNHLY and CDR2 as FYNNEI. The CDR3 DNA is TGTGCCAGCAGTGAGACGCTTACAGGGGTCGTAACAGATACGCAGTATTTT. The encoded protein is CASSETLTGVVTDTQYF.

The J gene is TRBJ1-6, the V gene TRBV27; 7 nucleotides line up with TRBD1. The CDR3 consists of 16 residues. Trimming cost V 5 bases and J 6 bases; bases outside gene matches: 10. The V gene's germline CDR1 is MNHEY and CDR2 SMNVEV (reference sequence). CDR3 in amino acids: CASSLSHRGGNSPLHF. CDR3 bases: TGTGCCAGCAGTCTTTCGCACAGGGGCGGTAATTCACCCCTCCACTTT.

This chain uses TRBV27 with TRBJ2-5; D may be TRBD1 (6 bases). The end of the DNA aligns better with TRBJ2-7, so the J call may be wrong. Per germline, CDR1 MNHEY and CDR2 SMNVEV (reference sequence). CDR3 length equals 10 residues. CDR3 loop: CALKGDEQYF. The CDR3 DNA reads TGTGCCTTAAAGGGGGACGAGCAGTACTTC.

The rearrangement uses TRBV9 and TRBJ2-2; the D gene is possibly TRBD1 (5 bases). Trimming stripped 4 bases from V and 6 bases from J, with 10 bases between. The CDR3 covers 13 residues. Germline loops: CDR1 SGDLS, CDR2 YYNGEE. CDR3 DNA: TGTGCCAGCAGCCCCACAGGCGCCGGGGAGCTGTTTTTT. Translation: CASSPTGAGELFF.

In nucleotides, the CDR3 is TGTGCCAGTAGTAATCGGGACAGGGCATACTCTGGGGCCAACGTCCTGACTTTC. It encodes CASSNRDRAYSGANVLTF. The chain joins TRBV19 to TRBJ2-6, with 9 bases matching TRBD1. Germline V gene data show CDR1 as LNHDA and CDR2 as SQIVND (reference sequence). Trimming took 4 bases from V and 0 from J; bases not matched to a gene: 7. The CDR3 runs to 18 residues. Drawing the rest from reference TRBV19 and TRBJ2-6, the complete variable domain is DGGITQSPKYLFRKEGQNVTLSCEQNLNHDAMYWYRQDPGQGLRLIYYSQIVNDFQKGDIAEGYSVSREKKESFPLTVTSAQKNPTAFYLCASSNRDRAYSGANVLTFGAGSRLTVL.

This clone is a singleton in its sample. The chain recombines TRBV7-9 with TRBJ2-5, with 8 bases aligning to TRBD2. The germline gives CDR1 SEHNR, CDR2 FQNEAQ (reference sequence). The CDR3 length is 17 residues. V shed 7 bases, J shed 1 base, and the junction held 14 bases outside the gene matches. This chain's CDR3 is CASTMAGGPRGQETQYF. The CDR3 bases are TGTGCCAGCACTATGGCGGGGGGTCCGAGGGGCCAAGAGACCCAGTACTTC.

The chain links TRBV18 to TRBJ1-1; 9 positions match TRBD1. Unmatched junction bases numbered 17, after V lost 1 base and J lost 5 bases. In germline, CDR1 is KGHSH, CDR2 LQKENI. The CDR3 has 19 amino acids. The CDR3 region is CASSPLPFSDRGVRTEAFF. CDR3 bases: TGTGCCAGCTCACCACTCCCCTTCTCGGACAGGGGAGTAAGAACTGAAGCTTTCTTT.

The J gene is TRBJ1-5, the V gene TRBV7-2, with 8 bases matching TRBD1. Per the germline V gene, CDR1 is SGHTA and CDR2 is FQGNSA. V was pared by 5 bases and J by 2 bases, with 8 bases of the junction left unmatched. The CDR3 length is 16 residues. The CDR3: CASSTGQGGGNQPQHF. The CDR3 bases are TGTGCCAGCAGCACCGGACAGGGTGGGGGCAATCAGCCCCAGCATTTT.

The chain recombines TRBV6-6 with TRBJ1-1; TRBD1 might be the D (6 bases). This CDR3 comprises 15 residues. V lost 0 bases and J lost 4, with 12 bases in between. In germline, CDR1 is MNHNY, CDR2 SVGAGI (reference sequence). CDR3 residues: CASSYSGAVRTEAFF. The CDR3 DNA follows: TGTGCCAGCAGTTACTCGGGGGCCGTGCGCACTGAAGCTTTCTTT.

This clone was detected only a few times. The chain has TRBV5-1 and TRBJ1-1; D is ambiguous. From germline, CDR1 is SGHRS and CDR2 YFSETQ. The V gene lost 2 bases and the J gene lost 0 bases, with 14 bases spanning the gap. The CDR3 contains 16 residues. CDR3 bases: TGCGCCAGCAGCTTCGGGAATGGGGTGATGAACACTGAAGCTTTCTTT. It translates to CASSFGNGVMNTEAFF.

Points on this clone: Its ends do not fully match the called genes, so a read error is possible. The chain links TRBV7-2 to TRBJ2-3; the match to TRBD2 covers 7 bases. The CDR3 extends over 16 amino acids. Germline loops: CDR1 SGHTA, CDR2 FQGNSA. CDR3 bases: TGTGCCAGCAGCGTAGCCGGGAGGAGGGTATCAGATACGCAGTATTTT. Residues: CASSVAGRRVSDTQYF.

The sample holds one count of this clone. The chain recombines TRBV7-9 with TRBJ2-2, with D possibly TRBD2 on 5 matching bases. Trimming took 5 bases from V and 6 from J, leaving 16 bases between them. This CDR3 is 15 amino acids long. Germline loops: CDR1 SEHNR, CDR2 FQNEAQ (reference sequence). The CDR3 DNA sequence: TGTGCCAGCAGCCTAACCGTCATCGGGGCCGGGGAGCTGTTTTTT. The encoded protein is CASSLTVIGAGELFF.

The chain joins TRBV29-1 to TRBJ2-2, with 9 bases aligning to TRBD1. V shed 5 bases and J 1 base; nucleotides not matched to a gene: 2. From germline, CDR1 is SQVTM and CDR2 ANQGSEA. The CDR3 contains 14 residues. The CDR3 DNA follows: TGCAGCGTTCCGGGACAGGGGAACACCGGGGAGCTGTTTTTT. Translated: CSVPGQGNTGELFF.